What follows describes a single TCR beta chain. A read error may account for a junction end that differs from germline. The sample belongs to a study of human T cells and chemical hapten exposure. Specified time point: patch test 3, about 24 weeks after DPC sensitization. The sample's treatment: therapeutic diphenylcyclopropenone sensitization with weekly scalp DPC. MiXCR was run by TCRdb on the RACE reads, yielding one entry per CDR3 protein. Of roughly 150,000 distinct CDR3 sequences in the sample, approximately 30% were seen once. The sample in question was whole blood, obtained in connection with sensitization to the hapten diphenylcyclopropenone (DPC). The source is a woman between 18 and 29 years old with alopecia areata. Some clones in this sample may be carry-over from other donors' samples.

CDR3 protein: CASRGRDADF. For the CDR3, the DNA is TGTGCCAGCAGGGGCCGGGACGCGGACTTC. V usage is TRBV2 and J usage is TRBJ2-7; D is perhaps TRBD1 or TRBD2 (5 bases each). Per the germline V gene, CDR1 is SNHLY and CDR2 is FYNNEI. The CDR3 runs 10 residues.